Shown below are 27 T cell receptor beta chains from a single sample sequenced in a study of T-cell reconstitution after alpha-beta-depleted transplantation in children. The authors prepared the TCRbeta library with unique molecular identifiers. MiXCR was run by TCRdb on the PCR reads, yielding one entry per CDR3 protein. The repertoire has hundreds of thousands of distinct CDR3 sequences, roughly 15% of them found once; the top ten carry approximately 5%. This sample comprised PBMCs, mostly from graft donor cells, obtained 360 days after TCRalphabeta/CD19-depleted stem cell transplant. The receptors derive from a male patient younger than 18 who had a stem cell transplant for acute lymphoblastic leukemia, so the T cells may come from the graft donor.

This clonotype has at least ten counts. V and J are TRBV29-1 and TRBJ1-6; no definite D call. The CDR3 totals 13 residues. The germline gives CDR1 SQVTM, CDR2 ANQGSEA. The V and J ends lost 4 bases and 5 bases respectively, with 9 bases between them. The CDR3 bases are TGCAGCGTTGCCCGTAACAATAATTCACCCCTCCACTTT. Amino acid sequence: CSVARNNNSPLHF.

Many counts were recorded for this clonotype. The CDR3 is CATSDLGVREQFF. In DNA form, the CDR3 reads TGTGCCACCAGTGATTTGGGGGTCCGTGAGCAGTTCTTC. The chain combines TRBV24-1 with TRBJ2-1, with D hard to call. The CDR3 has 13 residues. The germline V gene encodes CDR1 KGHDR and CDR2 SFDVKD. V was trimmed by 0 bases and J by 9 bases, leaving 8 bases between them.

This clonotype was counted only a few times. The rearrangement links TRBV12-3 or TRBV12-4 to TRBJ2-3; maybe TRBD1 (5 bases). Trimming removed 4 bases from V and 2 bases from J, with 13 bases in between. This CDR3 region has 15 residues. The CDR3 here is CASSWGYPNTDTQYF. CDR3 nucleotides: TGTGCCAGCAGTTGGGGCTATCCTAACACAGATACGCAGTATTTT.

This clonotype was seen just once. The CDR3 bases are TGTGCCTGGGGGACGGTCGGGGGGCCAGAAGCTTTCTTT. Protein sequence: CAWGTVGGPEAFF. The chain links TRBV30 to TRBJ1-1; TRBD1 is a possible D gene (6 bases). Trimming took 5 bases from V and 8 from J, leaving 18 bases between them. CDR1 is GTSNPN, CDR2 SVGIG, per germline (reference sequence). The CDR3 extends over 13 amino acids.

The rearrangement links TRBV4-2 to TRBJ2-7, with unresolved D. The CDR3 is 12 residues long. Germline CDR1 LGHNA, CDR2 YNFKEQ. V lost 2 bases and J 7 bases, leaving 9 bases between the germline ends. The CDR3 loop is CASSQPSREQYF. CDR3 bases: TGTGCCAGCAGCCAACCCTCTCGAGAGCAGTACTTC.

This clonotype has a count of ten or more. This chain connects TRBV7-9 to TRBJ1-6; no firm D call. Germline CDR1 is SEHNR and CDR2 is FQNEAQ (reference sequence). The CDR3 is 15 residues long. Trimming took off 8 bases at V and 3 bases at J, with 14 bases between the two ends. In nucleotides, the CDR3 is TGTGCCAGCTCACTCCCGTTGGACTATAATTCACCCCTCCACTTT. It specifies CASSLPLDYNSPLHF.

The V and J genes are TRBV12-3 or TRBV12-4 and TRBJ2-6; D is unresolved. The length of the CDR3 is 17 residues. V was trimmed by 2 bases and J by 0 bases, leaving 11 bases between them. CDR3 nucleotides: TGTGCCAGCAGTTTACAGGTCTCGGTCTCTGGGGCCAACGTCCTGACTTTC. Protein product: CASSLQVSVSGANVLTF.

This chain connects TRBV29-1 to TRBJ2-5; 13 nucleotides align to TRBD2. V lost 2 bases, J lost 4 bases, and 4 bases stayed unmatched. The germline V gene has CDR1 SQVTM and CDR2 ANQGSEA. The CDR3 sequence is 15 residues long. The CDR3 spells CSVEILAGGGETQYF. In DNA, the CDR3 is TGCAGCGTTGAAATACTAGCGGGAGGGGGAGAGACCCAGTACTTC.

The V call is TRBV5-1, the J call TRBJ2-3, with D tentatively TRBD2 (6 bases). Germline V gives CDR1 SGHRS, CDR2 YFSETQ. CDR3 size: 20 residues. The germline V and J ends were trimmed by 6 bases and 2 bases, with 31 bases remaining between them. The CDR3 reads CASTNTGTPKTKTLTDTQYF. CDR3 bases: TGCGCCAGCACAAATACCGGGACTCCGAAGACGAAGACTCTCACAGATACGCAGTATTTT.

This clonotype was seen repeatedly, ten times or more. This chain uses TRBV5-1 with TRBJ2-1; D is unresolved. Germline V gene sequence: CDR1 SGHRS, CDR2 YFSETQ. CDR3 length equals 12 residues. Between the trimmed V and J ends, which lost 2 bases and 4 bases, there was a span of 4 bases. CDR3 amino acids: CASSFAYNEQFF. CDR3 coding DNA: TGCGCCAGCAGCTTCGCTTACAATGAGCAGTTCTTC.

V usage is TRBV20-1 and J usage is TRBJ2-2; D is undetermined. V was trimmed by 6 bases and J by 1 base, leaving 9 bases between them. The CDR3 runs 13 residues. The germline gives CDR1 DFQATT, CDR2 SNEGSKA (reference sequence). Written as DNA, the CDR3 is TGCAGTGCCAGACCAGAGAACACCGGGGAGCTGTTTTTT. The encoded protein is CSARPENTGELFF.

This chain connects TRBV5-1 to TRBJ2-7, with 10 bases identical to TRBD2. V shed 3 bases and J 5 bases; nucleotides not matched to a gene: 14. Germline V gene lookup returns CDR1 SGHRS and CDR2 YFSETQ. The CDR3 consists of 17 residues. CDR3 in DNA: TGCGCCAGCAGCTCGGGATTGTACTTAGCGGGAGGTAACGAGCAGTACTTC. This translates into CASSSGLYLAGGNEQYF. The entire variable domain, with the rest obtained from reference TRBV5-1 and TRBJ2-7, is as follows: KAGVTQTPRYLIKTRGQQVTLSCSPISGHRSVSWYQQTPGQGLQFLFEYFSETQRNKGNFPGRFSGRQFSNSRSEMNVSTLELGDSALYLCASSSGLYLAGGNEQYFGPGTRLTVT.

The gene calls are TRBV4-2 and TRBJ2-5; D might be TRBD1 (8 bases). Germline loops: CDR1 LGHNA, CDR2 YNFKEQ. Trimming removed 4 bases at V and 4 bases at J, with 19 bases between. CDR3 length equals 16 residues. This CDR3 reads CASSPSGNRGGETQYF. CDR3 DNA: TGTGCCAGCAGCCCCTCCGGCAACAGGGGGGGAGAGACCCAGTACTTC.

A few counts support this clonotype. The chain has TRBV4-2 and TRBJ1-4, with TRBD1 identical over 7 bases. The germline CDR1 and CDR2 sequences are LGHNA and YNFKEQ. V shed 2 bases, J shed 4 bases, and the junction held 4 bases outside the gene matches. This CDR3 comprises 15 residues. The chain's CDR3 is CASSQKGADNEKLFF. Written as DNA, the CDR3 is TGTGCCAGCAGCCAAAAGGGGGCGGATAATGAAAAACTGTTTTTT.

The chain carries TRBV7-8 and TRBJ2-1; 8 bases are a match to TRBD1. Germline V gene sequence: CDR1 SGHVS, CDR2 FQNEAQ. This CDR3 has 15 amino acids. The V gene end was trimmed by 5 bases and the J gene end by 8 bases; junction bases not matched to a gene: 11. This CDR3 is CASSRDRGHWDEQFF. CDR3 nucleotide sequence: TGTGCCAGCAGCCGAGACAGGGGCCATTGGGATGAGCAGTTCTTC.

This clonotype has just a few counts. The V call is TRBV7-8, the J call TRBJ2-7; tentatively, D is TRBD1 (6 bases). V was cut by 2 bases and J by 3 bases, with 11 bases left in between. The germline V gene has CDR1 SGHVS and CDR2 FQNEAQ. This CDR3 is built from 14 residues. CDR3 bases: TGTGCCAGCAGCTTACCAGGGGCTTACTACGAGCAGTACTTC. Residues: CASSLPGAYYEQYF.

At least ten counts were recorded for this clonotype. DNA for the CDR3: TGTGCCAGCAGCCAAGTAGCGGGAGGCTCCTACGAGCAGTACTTC. Amino acids: CASSQVAGGSYEQYF. V and J are TRBV3-1 and TRBJ2-7; 10 bases map to TRBD2. Germline-derived CDR1 and CDR2 are LGHDT and YNNKEL (reference sequence). Trimming removed 1 base from V and 0 bases from J; junction bases left unmatched: 0. The CDR3 is 15 residues long.

This clonotype showed up many times. The chain carries TRBV6-5 and TRBJ1-1; 9 nucleotides align to TRBD1. Germline CDR1 is MNHEY and CDR2 is SVGAGI. This CDR3 is built from 13 residues. Losses at the gene ends were 6 bases for V and 4 bases for J; bases not matched to a gene: 3. DNA for the CDR3: TGTGCCAGCAGCTACAGGGGGCTCACTGAAGCTTTCTTT. Its translation: CASSYRGLTEAFF.

This clonotype came up a few times. The V gene is TRBV4-2, the J gene TRBJ1-2; no definite D call. The CDR3 length is 14 residues. Trimming removed 0 bases from V and 3 bases from J, with 8 bases in between. From germline, CDR1 is LGHNA and CDR2 YNFKEQ. The CDR3 DNA sequence: TGTGCCAGCAGCCAAGATGCCGTGGACTATGGCTACACCTTC. It encodes CASSQDAVDYGYTF.

This clonotype was counted only a few times. The chain recombines TRBV5-1 with TRBJ2-5; 7 bases are a match to TRBD2. Germline V gene lookup returns CDR1 SGHRS and CDR2 YFSETQ. The CDR3 covers 14 residues. V lost 4 bases and J lost 3; bases outside the gene matches: 6. CDR3 loop: CASSQAGIEETQYF. In DNA, the CDR3 is TGCGCCAGCAGCCAAGCGGGGATCGAAGAGACCCAGTACTTC.

The chain uses TRBV12-3 or TRBV12-4 and TRBJ1-6; the D gene is possibly TRBD1 (5 bases). V was trimmed by 2 bases and J by 0 bases, leaving 8 bases between them. The CDR3 contains 16 residues. CDR3 in DNA: TGTGCCAGCAGTTTAAGTGGGACCTCCTATAATTCACCCCTCCACTTT. Translated, it gives CASSLSGTSYNSPLHF.

V gene TRBV7-8 combines with J gene TRBJ2-2; D not certain. In germline, CDR1 is SGHVS, CDR2 FQNEAQ. V was cut by 2 bases and J by 7 bases, with 14 bases left in between. This CDR3 spans 15 amino acids. CDR3 sequence (DNA): TGTGCCAGCAGCTTAAGACCCTGGCGGATCGGGGAGCTGTTTTTT. It encodes CASSLRPWRIGELFF. The full variable domain, its missing parts supplied by reference TRBV7-8 and TRBJ2-2, is GAGVSQSPRYKVAKRGQDVALRCDPISGHVSLFWYQQALGQGPEFLTYFQNEAQLDKSGLPSDRFFAERPEGSVSTLKIQRTQQEDSAVYLCASSLRPWRIGELFFGEGSRLTVL.

This clonotype was seen repeatedly, ten times or more. V gene TRBV12-3 or TRBV12-4 combines with J gene TRBJ2-5; D remains ambiguous. With 3 bases removed from V and 3 bases from J, the gap between germline ends came to 11 bases. The CDR3 length is 14 residues. CDR3 DNA: TGTGCCAGCAGTTTTCTGTTGGGGAAAGAGACCCAGTACTTC. Translating gives CASSFLLGKETQYF.

This clonotype was observed a handful of times. The chain uses TRBV7-7 and TRBJ2-5; 7 bases fit TRBD2. Germline values: CDR1 SSHAT, CDR2 FNYEAQ (reference sequence). The junction had 13 bases not matched to a gene; V was cut back by 5 bases and J by 7 bases. The CDR3 covers 15 residues. The CDR3 DNA reads as TGTGCCAGCAGCCCTTTACCCGCGGGAGCAGGGACCCAGTACTTC. Amino acid sequence: CASSPLPAGAGTQYF.

The gene calls are TRBV20-1 and TRBJ1-1, with D possibly being TRBD1 (6 bases). Germline CDR1 DFQATT, CDR2 SNEGSKA (reference sequence). Trimming cost V 3 bases and J 11 bases, with 19 bases left between them. This CDR3 has 13 residues. CDR3 region: CSASVQQGDRAFF. The CDR3 nucleotides are TGCAGTGCTAGTGTCCAACAGGGCGATAGGGCTTTCTTT.

This clonotype showed up just a few times. This rearrangement joins TRBV21-1 to TRBJ2-7; TRBD1 was called by the table and not checked on the DNA. TRBV21-1 is a pseudogene. This CDR3 has 17 amino acids. DNA for the CDR3: TGTGCCAGCAGCTCCTCGCAGGGGAAGGGGACCCCCTACGAGCAGTACTTC. Translating it yields CASSSSQGKGTPYEQYF.

This clonotype showed up just a few times. The chain joins TRBV6-2 or TRBV6-3 to TRBJ2-1; D is undetermined. Between the trimmed V and J ends, which lost 2 bases and 9 bases, there was a span of 11 bases. There are 13 residues in the CDR3. Germline V gene sequence: CDR1 MNHEY, CDR2 SVGEGT. The CDR3: CASSYPGYSEQFF. For the CDR3, the DNA is TGTGCCAGCAGTTACCCAGGCTATAGTGAGCAGTTCTTC.